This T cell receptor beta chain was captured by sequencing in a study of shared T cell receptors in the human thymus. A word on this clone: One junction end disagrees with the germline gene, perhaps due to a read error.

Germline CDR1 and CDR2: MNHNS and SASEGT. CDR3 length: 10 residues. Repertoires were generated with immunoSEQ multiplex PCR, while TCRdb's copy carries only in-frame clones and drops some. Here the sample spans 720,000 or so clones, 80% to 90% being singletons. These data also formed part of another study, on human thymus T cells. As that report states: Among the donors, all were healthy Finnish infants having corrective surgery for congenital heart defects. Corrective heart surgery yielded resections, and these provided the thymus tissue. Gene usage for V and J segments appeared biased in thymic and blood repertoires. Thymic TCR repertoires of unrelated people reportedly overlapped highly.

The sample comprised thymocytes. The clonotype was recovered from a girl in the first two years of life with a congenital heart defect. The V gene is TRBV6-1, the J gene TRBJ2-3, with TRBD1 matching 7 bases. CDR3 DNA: TGTGCCAGCAGCGACGGACAGGCAATTTTT. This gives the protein CASSDGQAIF.